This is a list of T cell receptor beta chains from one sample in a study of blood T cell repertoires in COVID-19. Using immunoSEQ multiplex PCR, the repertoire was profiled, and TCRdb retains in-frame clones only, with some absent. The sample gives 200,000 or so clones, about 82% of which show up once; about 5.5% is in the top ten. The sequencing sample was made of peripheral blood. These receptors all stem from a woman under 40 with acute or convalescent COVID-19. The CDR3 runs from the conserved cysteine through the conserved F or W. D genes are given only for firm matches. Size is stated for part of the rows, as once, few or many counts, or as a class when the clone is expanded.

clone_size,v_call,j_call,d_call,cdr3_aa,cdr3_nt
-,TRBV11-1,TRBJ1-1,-,CASSLGERAFF,TGTGCCAGCAGCTTAGGGGAGAGAGCTTTCTTT
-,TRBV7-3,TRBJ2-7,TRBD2,CASSPGGASGGYEQYF,TGTGCCAGCAGCCCTGGGGGGGCTAGCGGGGGCTACGAGCAGTACTTC
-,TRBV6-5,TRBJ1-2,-,CASTRAGNYGYTF,TGTGCCAGCACGCGGGCCGGGAACTATGGCTACACCTTC
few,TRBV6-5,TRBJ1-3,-,CASSYSKGAGNTIYF,TGTGCCAGCAGTTACTCGAAAGGGGCTGGAAACACCATATATTTT
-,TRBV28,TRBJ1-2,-,CASSLGTFFYGYTF,TGTGCCAGCAGTTTAGGGACATTTTTCTATGGCTACACCTTC
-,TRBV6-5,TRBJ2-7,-,CASSSHLSYEQYF,TGTGCCAGCAGTTCCCATCTAAGTTACGAGCAGTACTTC
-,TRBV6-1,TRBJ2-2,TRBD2,CASSGLAGGHTGELFF,TGTGCCAGCAGTGGACTAGCGGGGGGCCACACCGGGGAGCTGTTTTTT
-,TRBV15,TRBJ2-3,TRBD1,CATSRFGTGDTTDTQYF,TGTGCCACCAGCAGATTCGGGACAGGGGATACCACAGATACGCAGTATTTT
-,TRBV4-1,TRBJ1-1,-,CASSPPIWGGDTEAFF,TGCGCCAGCAGTCCTCCAATATGGGGAGGGGACACTGAAGCTTTCTTT
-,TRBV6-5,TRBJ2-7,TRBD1,CASSFGTGSNEQYF,TGTGCCAGCAGCTTCGGGACAGGATCCAACGAGCAGTACTTC
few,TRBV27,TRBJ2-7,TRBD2,CASSPGVAGSEQYF,TGTGCCAGCAGTCCCGGGGTAGCGGGGAGCGAGCAGTACTTC
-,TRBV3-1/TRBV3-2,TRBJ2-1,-,CASSQIARGALYNEQFF,TGTGCCAGCAGCCAAATCGCCCGGGGGGCCCTTTACAATGAGCAGTTCTTC
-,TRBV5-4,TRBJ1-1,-,CASSLRTANTEAFF,TGTGCCAGCAGCTTGAGGACAGCGAACACTGAAGCTTTCTTT
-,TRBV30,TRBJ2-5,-,CAWSNLAGVAQYF,TGTGCCTGGAGTAATCTCGCCGGGGTGGCCCAGTACTTC
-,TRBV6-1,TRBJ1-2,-,CASSEALLQNYGYTF,TGTGCCAGCAGTGAAGCGCTCCTCCAGAACTATGGCTACACCTTC